The T cell receptor beta chain under discussion was sequenced for a study of identical twins. Broader study findings: Alpha sequences out of frame and shared by twins had excess low generation probability. The abundant beta clonotypes from cord blood had fewer insertions, and memory repertoires had none of this.

The CDR3 is 15 amino acids. As concerns this clonotype: Its antigen is currently unknown.

Each CDR3 protein is one row after TCRdb ran MiXCR on the 5' RACE reads. This table holds around 1.7 million distinct CDR3 sequences, about 30% found once. This chain connects TRBV21-1 to TRBJ2-1. TRBV21-1 is given as a pseudogene. What was sequenced was cord blood. The clonotype was recovered from a newborn girl in good health. CDR3 in DNA: TGTGCCAGCAGCCCTCAGGAGGGCTCCTACAATGAGCAGTTCTTC. Protein product: CASSPQEGSYNEQFF.